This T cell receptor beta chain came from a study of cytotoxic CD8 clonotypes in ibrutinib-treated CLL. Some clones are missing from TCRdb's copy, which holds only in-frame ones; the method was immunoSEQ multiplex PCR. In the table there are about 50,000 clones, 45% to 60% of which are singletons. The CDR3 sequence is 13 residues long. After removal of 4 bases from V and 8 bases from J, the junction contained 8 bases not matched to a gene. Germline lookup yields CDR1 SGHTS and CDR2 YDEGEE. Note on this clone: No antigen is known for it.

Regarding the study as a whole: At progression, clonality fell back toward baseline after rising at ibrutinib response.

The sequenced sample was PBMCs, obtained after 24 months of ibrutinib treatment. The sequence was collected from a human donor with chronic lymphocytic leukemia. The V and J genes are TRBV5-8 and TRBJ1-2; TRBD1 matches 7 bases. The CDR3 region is CASSLDRVWGYTF. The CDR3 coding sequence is TGTGCCAGCAGCCTAGACAGGGTTTGGGGCTACACCTTC.